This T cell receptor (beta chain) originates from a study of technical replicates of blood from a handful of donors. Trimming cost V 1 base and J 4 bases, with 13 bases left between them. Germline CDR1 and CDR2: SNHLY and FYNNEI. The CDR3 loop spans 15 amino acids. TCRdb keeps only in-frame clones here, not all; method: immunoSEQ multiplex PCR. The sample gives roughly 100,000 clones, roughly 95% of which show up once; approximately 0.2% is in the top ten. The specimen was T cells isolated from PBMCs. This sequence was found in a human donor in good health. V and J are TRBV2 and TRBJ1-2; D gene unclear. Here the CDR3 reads CASSEGTYPIYGYTF. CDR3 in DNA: TGTGCCAGCAGTGAAGGTACATACCCCATCTATGGCTACACCTTC.